The sequence of this TCR beta chain was determined in a study of T cell repertoires in cytomegalovirus infection (dated by TCRdb to the late 2010s). Background for the entire study: Because public TCR beta signatures pointed to carriage of CMV infection together with the matching HLA type, the HLA type of each donor mattered for the analysis. Here is what the overall study found, with its caveats: The ex vivo response was dominated by HLA-C-restricted CMV-specific TCR beta clonotypes, which also provided the single most frequent clonotype in two of eight donors. In both this cohort and an independent cohort of over 350 donors, the cumulative frequency of public TCR beta family members distinguished carriers of CMV infection plus the relevant HLA type.

This clonotype was seen more than once but under ten times. Its antigen specificity is not known. The sample holds no much larger clone one base away, and base qualities are not on file. Taken from the germline V gene, the CDR1 and CDR2 loops are MNHEY and SVGAGI. Including the terminal cysteine and phenylalanine, the CDR3 comprises 14 residues. Of all the DNA, just the CDR3 is kept, 42 bases in frame from base 1. The junction shows trimming of 0 bases on V and 4 bases on J, plus 8 bases between the germline ends. The reads were generated on an Illumina HiSeq 1500. Using fastp at Q25 and MiXCR, TCRdb reprocessed the public reads and kept productive beta chains. Entries are consolidated by CDR3 protein sequence, retaining the most common genes and DNA. Present in this sample are 630,000 or so distinct CDR3 sequences, approximately 24% of which were seen just once. Clones ranked in the top ten supply around 8% of the sample.

The rearranged chain carries TRBV6-5 and TRBJ2-3; no D gene can be assigned with confidence. The origin of this receptor is a human donor in good health (CMV status not recorded). Some clones in this sample may be carry-over from other donors' samples. The sample taken for sequencing was CD8+ T cells from PBMCs. The CDR3 reads CASSYSQVADTQYF. The nucleotides read TGTGCCAGCAGTTACTCTCAAGTCGCAGATACGCAGTATTTT.